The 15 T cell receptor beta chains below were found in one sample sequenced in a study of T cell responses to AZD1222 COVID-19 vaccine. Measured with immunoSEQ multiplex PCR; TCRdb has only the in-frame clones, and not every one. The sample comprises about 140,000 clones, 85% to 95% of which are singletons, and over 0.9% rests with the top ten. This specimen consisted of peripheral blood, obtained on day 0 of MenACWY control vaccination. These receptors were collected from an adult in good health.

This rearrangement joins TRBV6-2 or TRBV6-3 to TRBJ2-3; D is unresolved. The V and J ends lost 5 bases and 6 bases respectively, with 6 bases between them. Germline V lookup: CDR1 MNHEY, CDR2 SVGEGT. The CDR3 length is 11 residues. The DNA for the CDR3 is TGTGCCAGCAGTACGAGGGATACGCAGTATTTT. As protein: CASSTRDTQYF.

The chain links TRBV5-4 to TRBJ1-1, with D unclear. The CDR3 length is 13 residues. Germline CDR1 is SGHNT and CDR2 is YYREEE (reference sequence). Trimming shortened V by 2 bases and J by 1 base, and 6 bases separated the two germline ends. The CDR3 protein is CASSLGKNTEAFF. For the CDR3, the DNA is TGTGCCAGCAGCTTAGGTAAGAACACTGAAGCTTTCTTT.

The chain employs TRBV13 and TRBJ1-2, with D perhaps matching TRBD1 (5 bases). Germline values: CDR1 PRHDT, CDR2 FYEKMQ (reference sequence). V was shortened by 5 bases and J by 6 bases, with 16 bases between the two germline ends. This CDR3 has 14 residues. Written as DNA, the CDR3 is TGTGCCAGCAGCCCGGGGCGTGGGGGAGATGGCTACACCTTC. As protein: CASSPGRGGDGYTF.

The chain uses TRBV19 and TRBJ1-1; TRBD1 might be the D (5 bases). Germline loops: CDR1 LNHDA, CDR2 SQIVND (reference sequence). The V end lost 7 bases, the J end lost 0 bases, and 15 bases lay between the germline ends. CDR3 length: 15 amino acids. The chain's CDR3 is CASTGGSSMNTEAFF. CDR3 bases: TGTGCCAGTACGGGGGGATCCAGCATGAACACTGAAGCTTTCTTT.

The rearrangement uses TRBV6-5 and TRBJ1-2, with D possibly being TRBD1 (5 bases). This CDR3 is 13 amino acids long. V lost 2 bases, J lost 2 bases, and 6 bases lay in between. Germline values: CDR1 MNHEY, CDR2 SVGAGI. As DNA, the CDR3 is TGTGCCAGCAGTTACGACAGAAACTATGGCTACACCTTC. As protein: CASSYDRNYGYTF.

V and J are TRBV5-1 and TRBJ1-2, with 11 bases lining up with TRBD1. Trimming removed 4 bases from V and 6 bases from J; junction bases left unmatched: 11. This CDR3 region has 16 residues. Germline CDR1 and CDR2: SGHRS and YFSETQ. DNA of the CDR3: TGCGCCAGCAGCATAGGGACAGGGGGTAAAAAGGATGGCTACACCTTC. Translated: CASSIGTGGKKDGYTF.

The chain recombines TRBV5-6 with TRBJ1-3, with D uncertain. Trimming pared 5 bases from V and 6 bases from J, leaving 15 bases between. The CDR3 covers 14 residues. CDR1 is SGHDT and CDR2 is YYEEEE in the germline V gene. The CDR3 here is CASRPGPRENTIYF. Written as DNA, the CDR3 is TGTGCCAGCAGACCCGGGCCCCGGGAAAACACCATATATTTT.

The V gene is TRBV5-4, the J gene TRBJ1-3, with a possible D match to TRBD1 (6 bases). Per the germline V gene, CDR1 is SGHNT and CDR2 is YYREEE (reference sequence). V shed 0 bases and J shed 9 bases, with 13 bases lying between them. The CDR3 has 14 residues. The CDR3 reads CASSLDTGAGTIYF. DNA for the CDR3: TGTGCCAGCAGCTTGGACACGGGGGCCGGCACCATATATTTT.

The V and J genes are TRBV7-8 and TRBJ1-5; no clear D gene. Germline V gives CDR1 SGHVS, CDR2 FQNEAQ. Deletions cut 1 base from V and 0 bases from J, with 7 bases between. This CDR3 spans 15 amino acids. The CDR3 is CASSLDSYSNQPQHF. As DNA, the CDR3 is TGTGCCAGCAGCTTAGACAGCTATAGCAATCAGCCCCAGCATTTT. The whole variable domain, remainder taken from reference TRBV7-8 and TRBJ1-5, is GAGVSQSPRYKVAKRGQDVALRCDPISGHVSLFWYQQALGQGPEFLTYFQNEAQLDKSGLPSDRFFAERPEGSVSTLKIQRTQQEDSAVYLCASSLDSYSNQPQHFGDGTRLSIL.

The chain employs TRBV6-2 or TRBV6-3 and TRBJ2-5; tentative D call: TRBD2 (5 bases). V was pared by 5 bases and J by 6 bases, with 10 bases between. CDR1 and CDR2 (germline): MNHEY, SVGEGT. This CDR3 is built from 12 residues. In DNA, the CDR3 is TGTGCCAGCAGTCGGAGCGGCCAGACCCAGTACTTC. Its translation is CASSRSGQTQYF.

CDR3 sequence: CASKRGGPNEKLFF. As DNA, the CDR3 is TGTGCCAGCAAACGGGGAGGGCCTAATGAAAAACTGTTTTTT. This chain links TRBV6-5 with TRBJ1-4; D remains ambiguous. The length of the CDR3 is 14 residues. The germline gives CDR1 MNHEY, CDR2 SVGAGI. Between the trimmed V and J ends, which lost 7 bases and 3 bases, there was a span of 12 bases.

As DNA, the CDR3 is TGTGCCAGCAGCCTCCGGGACAGGGTGAACACTGAAGCTTTCTTT. This codes for CASSLRDRVNTEAFF. The chain recombines TRBV6-5 with TRBJ1-1, with 9 bases aligning to TRBD1. The V gene end was trimmed by 6 bases and the J gene end by 0 bases; junction bases not matched to a gene: 5. The germline gives CDR1 MNHEY, CDR2 SVGAGI. The CDR3 runs to 15 residues.

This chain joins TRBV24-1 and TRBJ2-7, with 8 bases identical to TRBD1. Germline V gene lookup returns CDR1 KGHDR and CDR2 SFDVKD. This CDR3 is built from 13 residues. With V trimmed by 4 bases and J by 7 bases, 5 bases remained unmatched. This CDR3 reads CATSDAGGWEQYF. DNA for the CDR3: TGTGCCACCAGTGACGCAGGGGGCTGGGAGCAGTACTTC.

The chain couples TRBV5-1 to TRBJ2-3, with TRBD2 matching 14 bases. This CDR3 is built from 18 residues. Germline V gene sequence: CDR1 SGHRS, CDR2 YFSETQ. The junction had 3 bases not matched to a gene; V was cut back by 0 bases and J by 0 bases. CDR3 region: CASSLGLAGGPSTDTQYF. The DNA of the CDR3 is TGCGCCAGCAGCTTGGGACTAGCGGGGGGGCCAAGCACAGATACGCAGTATTTT. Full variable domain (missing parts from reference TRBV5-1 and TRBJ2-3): KAGVTQTPRYLIKTRGQQVTLSCSPISGHRSVSWYQQTPGQGLQFLFEYFSETQRNKGNFPGRFSGRQFSNSRSEMNVSTLELGDSALYLCASSLGLAGGPSTDTQYFGPGTRLTVL.

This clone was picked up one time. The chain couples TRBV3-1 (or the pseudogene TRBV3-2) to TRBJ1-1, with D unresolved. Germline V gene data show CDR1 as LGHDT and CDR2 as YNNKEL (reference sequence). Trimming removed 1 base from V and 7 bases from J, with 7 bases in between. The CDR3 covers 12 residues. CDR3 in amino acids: CASSQVGSEAFF. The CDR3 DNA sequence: TGTGCCAGCAGCCAAGTGGGGAGTGAAGCTTTCTTT.